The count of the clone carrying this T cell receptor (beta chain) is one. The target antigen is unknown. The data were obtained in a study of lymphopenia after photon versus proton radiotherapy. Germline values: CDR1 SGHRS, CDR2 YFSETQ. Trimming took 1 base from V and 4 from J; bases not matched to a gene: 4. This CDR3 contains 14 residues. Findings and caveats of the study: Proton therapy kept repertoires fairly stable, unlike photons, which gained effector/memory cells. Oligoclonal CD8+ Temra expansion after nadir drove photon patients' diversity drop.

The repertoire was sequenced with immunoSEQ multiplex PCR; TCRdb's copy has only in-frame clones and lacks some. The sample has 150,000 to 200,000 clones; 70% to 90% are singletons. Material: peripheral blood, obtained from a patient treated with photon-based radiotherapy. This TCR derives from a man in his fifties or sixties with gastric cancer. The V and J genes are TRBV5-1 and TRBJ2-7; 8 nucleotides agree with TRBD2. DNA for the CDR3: TGCGCCAGCAGCTTGTACGGGAGGGTTTACGAGCAGTACTTC. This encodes CASSLYGRVYEQYF.